These 24 T cell receptor beta chains came from one sample sequenced in a study of OX40 agonist ivuxolimab in advanced cancers. Some clones are missing from TCRdb's copy, which holds only in-frame ones; the method was immunoSEQ multiplex PCR. Seen here are about 68,000 clones, approximately 88% observed once, and the top ten hold approximately 0.98%. Sequencing used CD4+ or CD8+ T cells sorted from blood, obtained in a trial of the OX40 agonist ivuxolimab. These receptors were taken from an adult with an advanced solid tumor such as melanoma, head and neck, liver or kidney cancer.

The chain carries TRBV5-5 and TRBJ2-7; 8 bases map to TRBD2. This CDR3 comprises 14 residues. Germline V gene data show CDR1 as SGHKS and CDR2 as YYEKEE (reference sequence). Trimming at V came to 0 bases and at J to 2 bases, leaving 1 base not matched to a gene. CDR3 DNA sequence: TGTGCCAGCAGCTTGGTTAGCGGGGCCTACGAGCAGTACTTC. Translation: CASSLVSGAYEQYF.

The chain recombines TRBV7-3 with TRBJ2-7; possibly TRBD2 for D (6 bases). This CDR3 has 15 residues. Trimming pared 2 bases from V and 3 bases from J, leaving 14 bases between. The germline V gene encodes CDR1 SGHTA and CDR2 FQGTGA. CDR3 residues: CASSLGGEGSYEQYF. The CDR3 DNA sequence: TGTGCCAGCAGCTTAGGAGGGGAAGGAAGCTACGAGCAGTACTTC.

The genes are TRBV19 and TRBJ2-7; 7 bases match TRBD1. The CDR3 has 14 amino acids. V was pared by 3 bases and J by 7 bases, with 9 bases of the junction left unmatched. Germline loops: CDR1 LNHDA, CDR2 SQIVND (reference sequence). The CDR3 region is CASSIFRDSREQYF. DNA for the CDR3: TGTGCCAGTAGTATCTTCCGGGACAGTAGGGAGCAGTACTTC.

The J gene is TRBJ2-2, the V gene TRBV19; D is unresolved. Per germline, CDR1 LNHDA and CDR2 SQIVND (reference sequence). The CDR3 loop spans 15 amino acids. Trimming shortened V by 7 bases and J by 4 bases, and 16 bases separated the two germline ends. CDR3 loop: CASNRLGLSTGELFF. The CDR3 DNA reads as TGTGCCAGTAATCGCCTGGGCCTCAGCACCGGGGAGCTGTTTTTT. Supplemented by reference TRBV19 and TRBJ2-2, the full variable domain reads DGGITQSPKYLFRKEGQNVTLSCEQNLNHDAMYWYRQDPGQGLRLIYYSQIVNDFQKGDIAEGYSVSREKKESFPLTVTSAQKNPTAFYLCASNRLGLSTGELFFGEGSRLTVL.

The V and J genes are TRBV29-1 and TRBJ2-1; TRBD1 is a possible D gene (5 bases). Germline CDR1 SQVTM, CDR2 ANQGSEA. Trimming stripped 4 bases from V and 2 bases from J, with 6 bases between. This CDR3 has 12 residues. CDR3 sequence reads: CSVAGTYNEQFF. CDR3 DNA sequence: TGCAGCGTTGCAGGGACCTACAATGAGCAGTTCTTC.

V is TRBV25-1 and J is TRBJ1-4; the D gene is possibly TRBD1 (5 bases). V dropped 2 bases and J dropped 0 bases, with 7 bases sitting between them. The CDR3 contains 15 residues. Germline values: CDR1 MGHDK, CDR2 SYGVNS. The CDR3 sequence is CASSERRATNEKLFF. CDR3 DNA: TGTGCCAGCAGTGAACGCAGGGCAACTAATGAAAAACTGTTTTTT.

This chain joins TRBV14 and TRBJ2-1; TRBD2 matches 11 bases. Germline V gene lookup returns CDR1 SGHDN and CDR2 FVKESK. Trimming at V came to 2 bases and at J to 6 bases, leaving 6 bases not matched to a gene. This CDR3 has 16 amino acids. CDR3 loop: CASSQIAGGPINEQFF. In DNA form, the CDR3 reads TGTGCCAGCAGCCAAATAGCGGGAGGGCCTATCAATGAGCAGTTCTTC.

This clone was seen just once. This chain uses TRBV29-1 with TRBJ2-7; no firm D call. There are 11 residues in the CDR3. The V end lost 2 bases, the J end lost 3 bases, and 5 bases lay between the germline ends. Germline assignment: CDR1 SQVTM and CDR2 ANQGSEA. CDR3 residues: CSVEFNYEQYF. The CDR3 nucleotides read TGCAGCGTTGAATTTAACTACGAGCAGTACTTC.

The V and J genes are TRBV5-5 and TRBJ1-4; TRBD1 might be the D (5 bases). The CDR3 length is 15 residues. Germline V lookup: CDR1 SGHKS, CDR2 YYEKEE (reference sequence). V was pared by 3 bases and J by 7 bases, with 16 bases between. The CDR3 region has the DNA TGTGCCAGCAGCTACCAGGGCCTCGGCAGTGAAAAACTGTTTTTT. Amino acid sequence: CASSYQGLGSEKLFF.

The V gene is TRBV5-1, the J gene TRBJ2-1; 7 bases match TRBD1. CDR1 is SGHRS and CDR2 is YFSETQ in the germline V gene. The CDR3 sequence is 15 residues long. Trimming removed 2 bases from V and 6 bases from J; junction bases left unmatched: 8. The chain's CDR3 is CASSFMTGPTNEQFF. For the CDR3, the DNA is TGCGCCAGCAGCTTTATGACAGGGCCGACCAATGAGCAGTTCTTC.

The rearrangement links TRBV6-5 to TRBJ2-7, with 7 nucleotides matching TRBD2. CDR1 and CDR2 from the germline V gene are MNHEY and SVGAGI. The CDR3 is 11 amino acids. V trimming: 2 bases; J trimming: 11 bases; junction bases outside the gene matches: 3. CDR3 loop: CASSYPGGEYF. The CDR3 coding sequence is TGTGCCAGCAGTTACCCGGGGGGTGAGTACTTC.

This rearrangement joins TRBV6-1 to TRBJ1-1; D unresolved. Germline lookup yields CDR1 MNHNS and CDR2 SASEGT. This CDR3 is 15 amino acids long. V was clipped by 6 bases and J by 0 bases, with 14 bases between them. CDR3 coding DNA: TGTGCCAGCAGGGACCCGGGGAGTATGAACACTGAAGCTTTCTTT. Protein product: CASRDPGSMNTEAFF.

J is TRBJ2-5 and V is TRBV28; TRBD2 matches 8 bases. The better agreement between TRBJ2-7 and the DNA end casts doubt on the J call. Germline V gene data show CDR1 as MDHEN and CDR2 as SYDVKM. This CDR3 has 16 residues. CDR3 nucleotides: TGTGCCAGCAGTTCGGGCGGAGCGGGAGTCCTTTACGAGCAGTACTTC. Residues: CASSSGGAGVLYEQYF.

This chain uses TRBV5-1 with TRBJ2-4, with D perhaps matching TRBD1 or TRBD2 (5 bases each). Germline loops: CDR1 SGHRS, CDR2 YFSETQ. V shed 2 bases and J shed 5 bases, with 11 bases lying between them. This CDR3 has 14 amino acids. The DNA for the CDR3 is TGCGCCAGCAGCTTATCCGGGGCAGAAAACATTCAGTACTTC. Translation gives CASSLSGAENIQYF.

The chain carries TRBV28 and TRBJ1-3; no definite D call. CDR1 and CDR2 (germline): MDHEN, SYDVKM. The CDR3 runs to 15 residues. Trimming shortened V by 8 bases and J by 0 bases, and 14 bases separated the two germline ends. CDR3 in DNA: TGTGCCAGCCGTTCTGGGGATATCTCTGGAAACACCATATATTTT. Translation: CASRSGDISGNTIYF. Filled out from reference TRBV28 and TRBJ1-3, the complete variable domain reads DVKVTQSSRYLVKRTGEKVFLECVQDMDHENMFWYRQDPGLGLRLIYFSYDVKMKEKGDIPEGYSVSREKKERFSLILESASTNQTSMYLCASRSGDISGNTIYFGEGSWLTVV.

Only a few counts were recorded for this clone. Other DNA sequences of this sample code for an identical CDR3. This chain connects TRBV28 to TRBJ2-2; 7 bases are a match to TRBD1. V was clipped by 3 bases and J by 4 bases; unmatched bases: 5. Germline V CDR1 and CDR2: MDHEN, SYDVKM. The CDR3 is 15 amino acids. In DNA form, the CDR3 reads TGTGCCAGCAGTTTTTCGACAGGGATCACCGGGGAGCTGTTTTTT. It translates to CASSFSTGITGELFF.

The V and J genes are TRBV5-6 and TRBJ2-3, with TRBD2 as a possible D gene (5 bases). In germline, CDR1 is SGHDT, CDR2 YYEEEE. V was pared by 4 bases and J by 0 bases, with 6 bases between. The CDR3 runs 13 residues. CDR3 in amino acids: CASSPGSTDTQYF. As DNA, the CDR3 is TGTGCCAGCAGCCCGGGAAGCACAGATACGCAGTATTTT.

The chain has TRBV5-1 and TRBJ1-1, with TRBD1 as a possible D gene (5 bases). The ends were cut back, 3 bases at V and 5 bases at J, with 14 bases in the middle. This CDR3 is built from 14 residues. Germline V gives CDR1 SGHRS, CDR2 YFSETQ. CDR3 residues: CASSSGTASTEAFF. In DNA form, the CDR3 reads TGCGCCAGCAGCTCAGGGACGGCTTCTACTGAAGCTTTCTTT. The full variable domain, in which reference TRBV5-1 and TRBJ1-1 provide the parts outside the CDR3, is KAGVTQTPRYLIKTRGQQVTLSCSPISGHRSVSWYQQTPGQGLQFLFEYFSETQRNKGNFPGRFSGRQFSNSRSEMNVSTLELGDSALYLCASSSGTASTEAFFGQGTRLTVV.

This sequence joins TRBV11-2 and TRBJ2-3, with a weak D call TRBD1 (6 bases). Germline assignment: CDR1 SGHAT and CDR2 FQNNGV. The CDR3 consists of 14 residues. Deletions cut 5 bases from V and 4 bases from J, with 13 bases between. The CDR3 region has the DNA TGTGCCAGCAGCCCGACGGGACAAGCAGATACGCAGTATTTT. This sequence encodes CASSPTGQADTQYF.

The chain uses TRBV5-1 and TRBJ2-1; the match to TRBD1 covers 9 bases. V lost 4 bases and J lost 3; bases outside the gene matches: 2. The CDR3 runs to 14 residues. From germline, CDR1 is SGHRS and CDR2 YFSETQ. The CDR3 spells CASSTGQGYNEQFF. In DNA, the CDR3 is TGCGCCAGCAGCACGGGACAGGGCTACAATGAGCAGTTCTTC.

This rearrangement joins TRBV18 to TRBJ2-7, with 8 bases aligning to TRBD2. Losses at the gene ends were 6 bases for V and 2 bases for J; bases not matched to a gene: 9. The germline CDR1 and CDR2 sequences are KGHSH and LQKENI. The CDR3 has 15 residues. This CDR3 is CASSRAGGLAYEQYF. CDR3 bases: TGTGCCAGCTCGCGGGCGGGGGGCTTGGCCTACGAGCAGTACTTC.

The chain has TRBV7-8 and TRBJ2-5; D is ambiguous. CDR3 size: 13 residues. In germline, CDR1 is SGHVS, CDR2 FQNEAQ. V dropped 4 bases and J dropped 4 bases, with 10 bases sitting between them. In nucleotides, the CDR3 is TGTGCCAGCAGCTCTAGGAGCTCAGAGACCCAGTACTTC. Its translation: CASSSRSSETQYF.

The chain uses TRBV2 and TRBJ2-2; no definite D call. The V end was cut by 7 bases, the J end by 1 base, with 10 bases between. Per germline, CDR1 SNHLY and CDR2 FYNNEI. This CDR3 has 14 amino acids. The CDR3 nucleotides are TGTGCCAGCACTCTTGAAGGGAACACCGGGGAGCTGTTTTTT. It specifies CASTLEGNTGELFF.

The rearrangement joins TRBV28 to TRBJ2-1; 11 bases agree with TRBD2. This CDR3 has 16 amino acids. Germline CDR1 is MDHEN and CDR2 is SYDVKM. Trimming removed 1 base from V and 9 bases from J; junction bases left unmatched: 8. CDR3 nucleotides: TGTGCCAGCAGTTTATCCCCTACTAGCGGGAGAGGTGAGCAGTTCTTC. This gives the protein CASSLSPTSGRGEQFF. The full variable domain, in which reference TRBV28 and TRBJ2-1 provide the parts outside the CDR3, is DVKVTQSSRYLVKRTGEKVFLECVQDMDHENMFWYRQDPGLGLRLIYFSYDVKMKEKGDIPEGYSVSREKKERFSLILESASTNQTSMYLCASSLSPTSGRGEQFFGPGTRLTVL.